This TCR beta chain was sequenced for a study of T-cell reconstitution after alpha-beta-depleted transplantation in children. Germline CDR1 reads SNHLY; CDR2 reads FYNNEI. There are 14 residues in the CDR3. A few counts support this clonotype. Its antigen is unknown. The junction differs from germline at one of its ends, possibly a read error. General study points: High day-60 TCRbeta diversity in some patients came from surviving recipient T cells and thymic progenitors. The origin of alpha-beta T cells about two months after transplant was reportedly several hundred expanded graft clones. At one year after transplant, newly produced T cells mostly accounted for T-cell counts and diversity.

The TCRbeta library was prepared with unique molecular identifiers. TCRdb passed the PCR reads through MiXCR, listing each CDR3 protein once. The sample includes 610,000 or so distinct CDR3 sequences, more than 20% of them seen just once. The sequenced sample was PBMCs, obtained before TCRalphabeta/CD19-depleted stem cell transplant. The chain joins TRBV2 to TRBJ2-1; D remains ambiguous. The TCR originated in a boy younger than two with Wiskott-Aldrich syndrome, due to receive a stem cell transplant. In nucleotides, the CDR3 is TGTACCAGCAGCTATACCGACGGCCTCAATGAGCAGTTCTTC. It is translated as CTSSYTDGLNEQFF.